Each of the 30 T cell receptor beta chains below was sequenced from the same sample in a study of cytomegalovirus exposure and HLA in healthy donors. PCR involved 60 Vbeta and 13 Jbeta primers. Sequencing used immunoSEQ multiplex PCR; TCRdb keeps in-frame clones, though not all of them. Seen here are some 180,000 clones, 65% to 90% observed once, and the top ten hold about 2.5%. Sequenced input: PBMCs. These receptors originate from a woman in her forties or fifties in good health and CMV-seronegative.

The chain links TRBV27 to TRBJ2-1; 10 nucleotides align to TRBD2. CDR1 MNHEY and CDR2 SMNVEV come from the germline V gene (reference sequence). The trim removed 8 bases at V and 2 bases at J, leaving 9 bases unmatched. This CDR3 region has 16 residues. Written as DNA, the CDR3 is TGTGCCAGCGGAGCGGGAGGGCCTGTGGCCTACAATGAGCAGTTCTTC. Protein product: CASGAGGPVAYNEQFF.

The CDR3 nucleotides read TGTGCCAGCAGCCCCAGACTAGCAGATAACGCAGATACGCAGTATTTT. Protein product: CASSPRLADNADTQYF. The genes are TRBV7-6 and TRBJ2-3, with TRBD2 identical over 7 bases. CDR3 length: 16 residues. J gave up 4 bases and V 5 bases, and 12 bases lay outside the gene matches. Per the germline V gene, CDR1 is SGHVS and CDR2 is FNYEAQ.

About this clone: At one end the junction does not follow the germline gene, possibly because of a read error. CDR3 amino acids: CASSLGGLAGAETRYF. In DNA form, the CDR3 reads TGTGCCAGCAGCTTAGGGGGACTAGCGGGAGCAGAGACCCGGTACTTC. The chain joins TRBV7-2 to TRBJ2-5, with 14 bases identical to TRBD2. Germline V gene sequence: CDR1 SGHTA, CDR2 FQGNSA. This CDR3 contains 16 residues.

The rearrangement links TRBV7-2 to TRBJ2-5; 7 nucleotides align to TRBD2. Germline V gene sequence: CDR1 SGHTA, CDR2 FQGNSA. This CDR3 is 13 amino acids long. Trimming removed 5 bases from V and 2 bases from J; junction bases left unmatched: 2. The CDR3: CASSPSGQETQYF. The CDR3 bases are TGTGCCAGCAGCCCTAGCGGACAAGAGACCCAGTACTTC.

The V and J genes are TRBV19 and TRBJ2-7; 8 bases match TRBD2. V shed 5 bases, J shed 7 bases, and the junction held 10 bases outside the gene matches. The CDR3 has 14 amino acids. Germline CDR1 reads LNHDA; CDR2 reads SQIVND (reference sequence). The CDR3 reads CASSRGAGAGEQYF. The CDR3 DNA follows: TGTGCCAGTAGTCGGGGAGCGGGAGCTGGGGAGCAGTACTTC.

A few counts support this clone. The J gene is TRBJ1-1, the V gene TRBV19; D is perhaps TRBD1 (5 bases). This CDR3 has 14 amino acids. The V end lost 3 bases, the J end lost 5 bases, and 13 bases lay between the germline ends. Germline V gene lookup returns CDR1 LNHDA and CDR2 SQIVND (reference sequence). CDR3 sequence (DNA): TGTGCCAGTAGTATGGTGGGGCTGAGGACTGAAGCTTTCTTT. It codes for CASSMVGLRTEAFF.

This chain connects TRBV4-1 to TRBJ1-1; a possible D gene is TRBD1 (5 bases). This CDR3 is 14 amino acids long. Deletions cut 0 bases from V and 4 bases from J, with 9 bases between. Germline V CDR1 and CDR2: MGHRA, YSYEKL. The CDR3 nucleotides are TGCGCCAGCAGCCAAGATGGGGGGTCCACTGAAGCTTTCTTT. Translated: CASSQDGGSTEAFF.

This chain joins TRBV19 and TRBJ1-5; D not certain. Germline CDR1 LNHDA, CDR2 SQIVND (reference sequence). This CDR3 contains 13 residues. V was trimmed by 7 bases and J by 4 bases, leaving 11 bases between them. The CDR3 DNA sequence: TGTGCCAGTACCCCGGGATTTAATCAGCCCCAGCATTTT. Amino acids: CASTPGFNQPQHF.

The chain recombines TRBV5-1 with TRBJ1-2; 10 nucleotides align to TRBD1. This CDR3 has 17 amino acids. Germline lookup yields CDR1 SGHRS and CDR2 YFSETQ. J lost 4 bases, V lost 3 bases, and 12 bases had no gene match. CDR3 nucleotides: TGCGCCAGCAGCTCCGGACAGGGGGGCTCTGTAGGCTATGGCTACACCTTC. It yields the protein CASSSGQGGSVGYGYTF.

The rearrangement links TRBV28 to TRBJ2-1, with a possible D match to TRBD1 (6 bases). V lost 6 bases, J lost 0 bases, and 9 bases lay in between. The CDR3 totals 14 residues. The germline V gene has CDR1 MDHEN and CDR2 SYDVKM. The CDR3 here is CASSGDNSYNEQFF. The CDR3 region has the DNA TGTGCCAGCAGCGGGGACAACTCCTACAATGAGCAGTTCTTC.

The rearrangement links TRBV18 to TRBJ2-1; 7 positions agree with TRBD2. The CDR3 is 18 amino acids. The trim removed 1 base at V and 0 bases at J, leaving 9 bases unmatched. In germline, CDR1 is KGHSH, CDR2 LQKENI. Here the CDR3 DNA reads TGTGCCAGCTCACCACGAACTAGCGCCATGAGCTCCTACAATGAGCAGTTCTTC. As protein: CASSPRTSAMSSYNEQFF.

The rearrangement joins TRBV5-4 to TRBJ2-1, with 8 bases matching TRBD2. CDR3 length: 17 amino acids. J gave up 4 bases and V 1 base, and 10 bases lay outside the gene matches. Per germline, CDR1 SGHNT and CDR2 YYREEE (reference sequence). The CDR3 DNA reads TGTGCCAGCAGCTTGATTCTAGCGGGTAGTCTGTACAATGAGCAGTTCTTC. Translating it yields CASSLILAGSLYNEQFF.

The V call is TRBV19, the J call TRBJ2-1; D unresolved. Germline V gives CDR1 LNHDA, CDR2 SQIVND (reference sequence). The CDR3 totals 15 residues. V lost 0 bases and J lost 0, with 6 bases in between. CDR3 DNA sequence: TGTGCCAGTAGTATAGATTGGAGCTCCTACAATGAGCAGTTCTTC. Its translation is CASSIDWSSYNEQFF.

The rearrangement uses TRBV19 and TRBJ2-7; perhaps TRBD2 as D (6 bases). Germline V gene sequence: CDR1 LNHDA, CDR2 SQIVND (reference sequence). This CDR3 contains 14 residues. Trimming took off 4 bases at V and 3 bases at J, with 13 bases between the two ends. As DNA, the CDR3 is TGTGCCAGTAGTACCGGGGACTTTCTCTACGAGCAGTACTTC. Translating gives CASSTGDFLYEQYF.

This CDR3 reads CAWSRGLLGGYGYTF. CDR3 sequence (DNA): TGTGCCTGGTCCCGCGGTCTGCTAGGGGGCTATGGCTACACCTTC. V usage is TRBV30 and J usage is TRBJ1-2; D might be TRBD1 (6 bases). The CDR3 covers 15 residues. Trimming took 5 bases from V and 4 from J, leaving 20 bases between them. CDR1 is GTSNPN and CDR2 is SVGIG in the germline V gene (reference sequence).

V and J are TRBV30 and TRBJ1-2, with 8 bases identical to TRBD1. CDR3 length equals 13 residues. Germline V gene data show CDR1 as GTSNPN and CDR2 as SVGIG (reference sequence). J gave up 7 bases and V 3 bases, and 7 bases lay outside the gene matches. CDR3 nucleotides: TGTGCCTGGAGCCCAGGGGGCGCAGTTGGCTACACCTTC. Translating gives CAWSPGGAVGYTF.

The chain is built from TRBV7-3 and TRBJ2-2; 15 bases fit TRBD2. From germline, CDR1 is SGHTA and CDR2 FQGTGA. The junction had 3 bases not matched to a gene; V was cut back by 5 bases and J by 5 bases. This CDR3 is 16 amino acids long. CDR3 in DNA: TGTGCCAGCAGCCATGGGACTAGCGGGAGGACCGGGGAGCTGTTTTTT. Translated, it gives CASSHGTSGRTGELFF.

V and J are TRBV4-2 and TRBJ2-2; perhaps TRBD1 as D (7 bases). With 3 bases removed from V and 4 bases from J, the gap between germline ends came to 12 bases. CDR1 and CDR2 (germline): LGHNA, YNFKEQ. The CDR3 consists of 15 residues. This CDR3 reads CASSHTQGGTGELFF. CDR3 nucleotide sequence: TGTGCCAGCAGCCACACCCAGGGGGGCACCGGGGAGCTGTTTTTT.

The V and J genes are TRBV18 and TRBJ1-5, with D possibly being TRBD1 (6 bases). Germline V gene sequence: CDR1 KGHSH, CDR2 LQKENI. The V and J ends lost 5 bases and 5 bases respectively, with 13 bases between them. The length of the CDR3 is 14 residues. The CDR3 is CASSKGGPDQPQHF. The DNA of the CDR3 is TGTGCCAGCTCAAAAGGGGGTCCCGATCAGCCCCAGCATTTT.

The CDR3 protein is CASSLIRRDRGNQPQHF. The CDR3 DNA is TGTGCCAGCAGTCTCATCCGTAGGGACAGGGGAAATCAGCCCCAGCATTTT. The chain has TRBV27 and TRBJ1-5, with TRBD1 matching 10 bases. Looked up from germline, CDR1 is MNHEY and CDR2 is SMNVEV (reference sequence). V lost 5 bases to trimming and J lost 4 bases; unmatched junction nucleotides: 11. This CDR3 comprises 17 residues.

The chain employs TRBV19 and TRBJ2-7, with 7 bases fitting TRBD1. Per the germline V gene, CDR1 is LNHDA and CDR2 is SQIVND (reference sequence). Unmatched junction bases numbered 6, after V lost 5 bases and J lost 2 bases. The CDR3 is 14 amino acids. The CDR3 coding sequence is TGTGCCAGTAGTTTAGGGGACAGTACCTACGAGCAGTACTTC. It yields the protein CASSLGDSTYEQYF.

V is TRBV6-1 and J is TRBJ1-1; 9 nucleotides line up with TRBD1. Germline V gives CDR1 MNHNS, CDR2 SASEGT. The CDR3 spans 15 residues. Unmatched junction bases numbered 9, after V lost 5 bases and J lost 5 bases. The CDR3 reads CASSTEQGARTEAFF. In nucleotides, the CDR3 is TGTGCCAGCAGTACTGAACAGGGGGCAAGGACTGAAGCTTTCTTT.

A few counts support this clone. The V call is TRBV18, the J call TRBJ2-3; 9 positions agree with TRBD1. The CDR3 has 14 amino acids. With V trimmed by 4 bases and J by 4 bases, 3 bases remained unmatched. The germline CDR1 and CDR2 sequences are KGHSH and LQKENI. CDR3 sequence reads: CASSLTGGSDTQYF. The CDR3 DNA sequence: TGTGCCAGCTCACTGACAGGGGGGTCAGATACGCAGTATTTT.

The rearrangement links TRBV10-3 to TRBJ2-7, with TRBD2 matching 10 bases. Trimming took 4 bases from V and 5 from J; bases not matched to a gene: 11. The CDR3 runs 16 residues. Germline V lookup: CDR1 ENHRY, CDR2 SYGVKD. CDR3 region: CAISGSSGSLSDEQYF. CDR3 sequence (DNA): TGTGCCATCAGTGGTTCTAGCGGGAGTCTCTCGGACGAGCAGTACTTC.

The gene calls are TRBV14 and TRBJ2-7; TRBD2 matches at 7 bases. Germline lookup yields CDR1 SGHDN and CDR2 FVKESK. The CDR3 consists of 17 residues. The V segment lost 0 bases and the J segment 2 bases; nucleotides outside the gene matches: 10. This CDR3 reads CASSQDPRDYLTYEQYF. The CDR3 bases are TGTGCCAGCAGCCAAGATCCCCGGGACTATTTAACCTACGAGCAGTACTTC.

CDR3 loop: CASSTRTSGYNEQFF. The CDR3 nucleotides are TGTGCCAGCAGCACCCGGACTAGCGGGTACAATGAGCAGTTCTTC. The chain combines TRBV14 with TRBJ2-1; the match to TRBD2 covers 11 bases. Per the germline V gene, CDR1 is SGHDN and CDR2 is FVKESK. Trimming took 5 bases from V and 4 from J; bases not matched to a gene: 4. This CDR3 is built from 15 residues.

This chain links TRBV2 with TRBJ1-1; D might be TRBD1 (5 bases). Between the trimmed V and J ends, which lost 6 bases and 10 bases, there was a span of 27 bases. The germline gives CDR1 SNHLY, CDR2 FYNNEI. CDR3 length: 16 residues. The chain's CDR3 is CASSYNGAPGTRGAFF. As DNA, the CDR3 is TGTGCCAGCAGCTATAATGGGGCCCCTGGAACACGTGGAGCTTTCTTT.

This chain's CDR3 is CASSDGLAVTDTQYF. The DNA of the CDR3 is TGTGCCAGCAGTGATGGACTAGCGGTCACAGATACGCAGTATTTT. This rearrangement joins TRBV2 to TRBJ2-3; 10 nucleotides line up with TRBD2. From germline, CDR1 is SNHLY and CDR2 FYNNEI. The J segment lost 2 bases and the V segment lost 3 bases, leaving 2 bases of the junction unmatched. This CDR3 region has 15 residues.

The chain is built from TRBV5-1 and TRBJ2-1, with 7 nucleotides matching TRBD1. V was clipped by 5 bases and J by 4 bases; unmatched bases: 12. The CDR3 spans 16 residues. Germline V gene sequence: CDR1 SGHRS, CDR2 YFSETQ. The CDR3 sequence: CASRGTAVMGYNEQFF. CDR3 sequence (DNA): TGCGCCAGCAGGGGGACAGCGGTCATGGGATACAATGAGCAGTTCTTC.

This clone was found a few times. The rearrangement joins TRBV28 to TRBJ2-7, with 10 bases identical to TRBD2. The J segment lost 1 base and the V segment lost 7 bases, leaving 1 base of the junction unmatched. Germline V lookup: CDR1 MDHEN, CDR2 SYDVKM. The CDR3 runs to 13 residues. Written as DNA, the CDR3 is TGTGCCAGCACTAGCGGGGGATCCTACGAGCAGTACTTC. This translates into CASTSGGSYEQYF.